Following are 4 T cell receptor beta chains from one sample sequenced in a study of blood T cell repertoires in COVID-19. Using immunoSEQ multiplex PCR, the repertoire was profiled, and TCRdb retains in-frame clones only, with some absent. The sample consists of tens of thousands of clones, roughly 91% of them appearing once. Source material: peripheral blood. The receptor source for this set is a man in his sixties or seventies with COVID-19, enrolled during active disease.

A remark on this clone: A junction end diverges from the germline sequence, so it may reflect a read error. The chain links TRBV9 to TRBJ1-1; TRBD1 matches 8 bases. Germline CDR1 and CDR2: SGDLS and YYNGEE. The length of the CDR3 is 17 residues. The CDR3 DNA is TGTGCCAGCAACGTAGTTTCAGGGACAGGTTTGAACACTGAAGCTTTCTTT. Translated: CASNVVSGTGLNTEAFF. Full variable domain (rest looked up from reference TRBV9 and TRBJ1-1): DSGVTQTPKHLITATGQRVTLRCSPRSGDLSVYWYQQSLDQGLQFLIQYYNGEERAKGNILERFSAQQFPDLHSELNLSSLELGDSALYFCASNVVSGTGLNTEAFFGQGTRLTVV.

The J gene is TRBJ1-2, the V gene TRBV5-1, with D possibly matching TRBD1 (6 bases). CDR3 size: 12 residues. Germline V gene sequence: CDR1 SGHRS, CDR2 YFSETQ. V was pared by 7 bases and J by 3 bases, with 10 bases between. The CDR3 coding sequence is TGCGCCAGCGCGGGGGCAGACTATGGCTACACCTTC. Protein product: CASAGADYGYTF.

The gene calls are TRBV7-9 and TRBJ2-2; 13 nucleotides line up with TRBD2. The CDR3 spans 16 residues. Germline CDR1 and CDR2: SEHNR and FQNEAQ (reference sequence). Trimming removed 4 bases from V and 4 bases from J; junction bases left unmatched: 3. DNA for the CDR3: TGTGCCAGCAGCTCGGGACTAGCGGGATTCACCGGGGAGCTGTTTTTT. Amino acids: CASSSGLAGFTGELFF.

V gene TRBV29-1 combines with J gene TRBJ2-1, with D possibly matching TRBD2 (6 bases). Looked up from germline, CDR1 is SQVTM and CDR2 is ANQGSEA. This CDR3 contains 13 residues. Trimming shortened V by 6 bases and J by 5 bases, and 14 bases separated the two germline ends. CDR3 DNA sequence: TGCAGCGTCGAGGCGGGGCCCCACAATGAGCAGTTCTTC. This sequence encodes CSVEAGPHNEQFF.